This T cell receptor (beta chain) stems from a study of neurological immune-mediated disorders. There are many counts of this clonotype. Its antigen remains unknown. CDR3 length: 15 residues. Germline-derived CDR1 and CDR2 are ENHRY and SYGVKD. Unmatched junction bases numbered 15, after V lost 10 bases and J lost 5 bases. As for the cDNA, it was generated by 5'RACE with 10-nucleotide random UMIs. Every sequencing run drew on 15-18 subjects and yielded over 200 million TCR-beta sequences. TCRdb itself ran the 5' RACE reads through MiXCR, one entry per CDR3 protein. This sample has around 130,000 distinct CDR3 sequences; around 3% occur once, and the top ten carry around 1.2%. General observations from the study: Phylogenetic grouping assigned the repertoires of 18 of 34 multiple sclerosis patients to a single related-CDR3 cluster, which may represent a signature. Levels of TCR clonal expansion peaked in HTLV-1-associated myelopathy and reached their lowest in multiple sclerosis, under those of healthy controls.

The receptor's source is a woman younger than 45 with multiple sclerosis. Sequencing used PBMCs. V and J are TRBV10-3 and TRBJ2-7, with 9 bases matching TRBD2. The CDR3 region has the DNA TGTGCCACCCGACCGCGATTAGCGGGAGTGAACGAGCAGTACTTC. Translating gives CATRPRLAGVNEQYF.